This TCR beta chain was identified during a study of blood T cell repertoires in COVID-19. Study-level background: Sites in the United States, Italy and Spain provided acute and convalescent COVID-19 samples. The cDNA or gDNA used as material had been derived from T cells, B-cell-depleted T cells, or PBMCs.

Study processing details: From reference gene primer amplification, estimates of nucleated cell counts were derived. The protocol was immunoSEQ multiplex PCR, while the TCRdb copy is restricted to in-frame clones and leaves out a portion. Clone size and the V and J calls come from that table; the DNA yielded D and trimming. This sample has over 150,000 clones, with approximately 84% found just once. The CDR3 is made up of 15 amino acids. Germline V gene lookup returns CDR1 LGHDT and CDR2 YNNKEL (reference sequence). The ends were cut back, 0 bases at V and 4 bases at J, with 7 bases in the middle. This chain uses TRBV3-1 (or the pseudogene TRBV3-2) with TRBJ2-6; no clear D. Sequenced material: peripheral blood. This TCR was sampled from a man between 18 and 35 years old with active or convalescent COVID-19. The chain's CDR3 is CASSQDLSGANVLTF. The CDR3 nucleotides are TGTGCCAGCAGCCAAGATCTATCCGGGGCCAACGTCCTGACTTTC.